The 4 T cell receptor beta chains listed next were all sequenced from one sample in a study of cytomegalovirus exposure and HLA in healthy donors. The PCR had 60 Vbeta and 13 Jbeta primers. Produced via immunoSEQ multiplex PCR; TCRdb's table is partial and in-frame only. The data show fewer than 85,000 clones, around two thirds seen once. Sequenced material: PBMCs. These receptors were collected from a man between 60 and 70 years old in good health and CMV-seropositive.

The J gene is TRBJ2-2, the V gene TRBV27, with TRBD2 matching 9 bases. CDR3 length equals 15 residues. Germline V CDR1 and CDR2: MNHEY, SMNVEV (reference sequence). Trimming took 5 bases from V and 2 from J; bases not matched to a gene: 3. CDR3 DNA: TGTGCCAGCAGTACCCTAGCGGGAAACACCGGGGAGCTGTTTTTT. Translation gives CASSTLAGNTGELFF.

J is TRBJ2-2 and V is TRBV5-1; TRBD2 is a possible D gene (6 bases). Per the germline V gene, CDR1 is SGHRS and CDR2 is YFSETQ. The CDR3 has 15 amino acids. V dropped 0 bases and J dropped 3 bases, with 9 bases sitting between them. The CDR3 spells CASSLGREDTGELFF. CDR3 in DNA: TGCGCCAGCAGCTTGGGTAGGGAGGACACCGGGGAGCTGTTTTTT.

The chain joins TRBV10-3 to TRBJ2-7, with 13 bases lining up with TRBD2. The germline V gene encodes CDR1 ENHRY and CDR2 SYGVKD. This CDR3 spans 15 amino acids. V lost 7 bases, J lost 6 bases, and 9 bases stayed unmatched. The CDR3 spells CAITKGLAGASEQYF. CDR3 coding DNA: TGTGCCATCACCAAAGGACTAGCGGGAGCGTCCGAGCAGTACTTC.

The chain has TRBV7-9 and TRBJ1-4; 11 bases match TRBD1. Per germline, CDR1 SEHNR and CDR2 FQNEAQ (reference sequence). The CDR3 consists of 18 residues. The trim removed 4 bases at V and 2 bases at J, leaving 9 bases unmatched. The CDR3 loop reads CASSSGQGASVTNEKLFF. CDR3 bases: TGTGCCAGCAGCTCAGGACAGGGGGCTTCGGTTACTAATGAAAAACTGTTTTTT. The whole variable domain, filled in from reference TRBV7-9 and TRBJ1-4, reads DTGVSQNPRHKITKRGQNVTFRCDPISEHNRLYWYRQTLGQGPEFLTYFQNEAQLEKSRLLSDRFSAERPKGSFSTLEIQRTEQGDSAMYLCASSSGQGASVTNEKLFFGSGTQLSVL.